Below are 9 T cell receptor beta chains sequenced from a single sample in a study of Graves' ophthalmopathy and Graves' hyperthyroidism. RNA transcripts served as template for amplifying TCR beta CDR3 sequences. HTBI primers were used in a first-round RT-PCR, which preceded a second-round multiplex PCR. In TCRdb, the multiplex PCR reads were re-called with MiXCR into one record per CDR3 protein. The sample has approximately 210,000 distinct CDR3 sequences; roughly 29% are singletons. The specimen sequenced was peripheral blood. The receptor source for this set is a man aged 50 to 60 with Graves' ophthalmopathy.

This clonotype came up many times. V gene TRBV18 combines with J gene TRBJ2-7; no clear D gene. The CDR3 runs to 12 residues. CDR1 is KGHSH and CDR2 is LQKENI in the germline V gene. Trimming cost V 2 bases and J 2 bases, with 4 bases left between them. The CDR3 coding sequence is TGTGCCAGCTCACCAGGGACCTACGAGCAGTACTTC. It yields the protein CASSPGTYEQYF.

This chain uses TRBV6-5 with TRBJ1-1; D gene ambiguous. Germline V gives CDR1 MNHEY, CDR2 SVGAGI. This CDR3 is built from 15 residues. The V end was cut by 0 bases, the J end by 0 bases, with 8 bases between. The CDR3 nucleotides are TGTGCCAGCAGTTACTCTGGAACCATGAACACTGAAGCTTTCTTT. Protein: CASSYSGTMNTEAFF.

Ten or more counts support this clonotype. The chain links TRBV11-2 to TRBJ1-6, with 8 bases lining up with TRBD1. With V trimmed by 2 bases and J by 7 bases, 10 bases remained unmatched. CDR3 length equals 17 residues. In germline, CDR1 is SGHAT, CDR2 FQNNGV. The CDR3 spells CASSLYWPGQANSPLHF. The CDR3 DNA follows: TGTGCCAGCAGCTTATACTGGCCGGGACAGGCAAATTCACCCCTCCACTTT.

This clonotype was seen ten or more times. V gene TRBV27 combines with J gene TRBJ1-1; TRBD1 aligns across 7 bases. The CDR3 is 14 residues long. V shed 5 bases, J shed 3 bases, and the junction held 6 bases outside the gene matches. CDR1 is MNHEY and CDR2 is SMNVEV in the germline V gene (reference sequence). The CDR3 bases are TGTGCCAGCAGTGTCGACAGGGAGCACACTGAAGCTTTCTTT. Its protein is CASSVDREHTEAFF.

In this sample, this clonotype turned up many times. The rearrangement links TRBV6-6 to TRBJ2-2; TRBD2 matches 14 bases. The V gene's germline CDR1 is MNHNY and CDR2 SVGAGI (reference sequence). The CDR3 is made up of 21 amino acids. Unmatched junction bases numbered 23, after V lost 9 bases and J lost 5 bases. The CDR3 sequence is CASRTAGLAGGEVGGTGELFF. In nucleotides, the CDR3 is TGTGCCAGTCGAACCGCCGGACTAGCGGGAGGAGAAGTGGGCGGAACCGGGGAGCTGTTTTTT.

This clonotype was seen repeatedly, ten times or more. This sequence joins TRBV4-1 and TRBJ2-2; D perhaps matches TRBD1 (5 bases). V lost 7 bases to trimming and J lost 6 bases, with 12 bases between them. CDR3 length: 13 amino acids. CDR1 is MGHRA, CDR2 YSYEKL, per germline. CDR3 residues: CASNGQGAGELFF. DNA of the CDR3: TGCGCCAGCAATGGGCAGGGTGCCGGGGAGCTGTTTTTT.

This clonotype was counted at least ten times. The J gene is TRBJ1-1, the V gene TRBV6-5; D remains ambiguous. V shed 0 bases and J shed 0 bases, with 8 bases lying between them. The CDR3 has 15 residues. CDR1 and CDR2 from the germline V gene are MNHEY and SVGAGI. CDR3 loop: CASSYSASMNTEAFF. For the CDR3, the DNA is TGTGCCAGCAGTTACTCGGCCTCAATGAACACTGAAGCTTTCTTT.

V and J are TRBV29-1 and TRBJ2-5; 7 bases map to TRBD2. Germline CDR1 SQVTM, CDR2 ANQGSEA. This CDR3 has 12 residues. V gave up 7 bases and J gave up 1 base; unmatched junction bases: 3. CDR3 region: CSAGTTQETQYF. For the CDR3, the DNA is TGCAGCGCCGGGACTACCCAAGAGACCCAGTACTTC.

The gene calls are TRBV30 and TRBJ2-7; 7 bases align to TRBD1. V shed 7 bases, J shed 4 bases, and the junction held 10 bases outside the gene matches. CDR3 size: 13 residues. Germline values: CDR1 GTSNPN, CDR2 SVGIG (reference sequence). The CDR3 reads CASNWDSNYEQYF. The CDR3 nucleotides are TGTGCCTCCAACTGGGACAGTAATTACGAGCAGTACTTC.